Given below is one T cell receptor beta chain in context. Its specificity is unknown. The sample belongs to a study of T cell responses to AZD1222 COVID-19 vaccine. Looking at the study overall: Analysis merged second doses at about 4 or about 12 weeks.

Points from the study as a whole: No day 14 peak samples; only post-peak repertoires were characterized. Most donors were white British and more were female, and clonal diversity was possibly underestimated. Spike-specific TCR breadth rose after two AZD1222 doses, and depth rose as well.

Some clones are missing from TCRdb's copy, which holds only in-frame ones; the method was immunoSEQ multiplex PCR. The sample includes 130,000 or so clones, roughly 93% of them seen just once. Looked up from germline, CDR1 is SGHTS and CDR2 is YDEGEE. The ends were cut back, 1 base at V and 4 bases at J, with 5 bases in the middle. The CDR3 extends over 12 amino acids. This receptor was identified in an adult in good health. The rearrangement joins TRBV5-8 to TRBJ1-1; D not resolved. The sample here was peripheral blood, taken on day 0 of AZD1222 vaccination. Here the CDR3 reads CASSLYSTEAFF. DNA of the CDR3: TGTGCCAGCAGCTTGTACAGCACTGAAGCTTTCTTT.